This TCR beta chain was retrieved from a study of cytomegalovirus exposure and HLA in healthy donors. The V end lost 0 bases, the J end lost 4 bases, and 15 bases lay between the germline ends. This CDR3 has 15 residues. The germline V gene encodes CDR1 GTSNPN and CDR2 SVGIG (reference sequence). With 60 Vbeta and 13 Jbeta primers, the PCR was carried out. Here immunoSEQ multiplex PCR was the method, and the copy in TCRdb shows in-frame clones only, minus some. The sample comprises about 160,000 clones, roughly four fifths of which are singletons, and about 3.8% rests with the top ten. Sequences were obtained from PBMCs. The TCR was taken from a man between 45 and 60 years old in good health and CMV-seropositive. The genes are TRBV30 and TRBJ2-5; D perhaps matches TRBD1 (5 bases). This CDR3 reads CAWSVLGDRGETQYF. CDR3 bases: TGTGCCTGGAGTGTACTCGGCGACAGAGGAGAGACCCAGTACTTC.